The subject of this entry is one TCR beta chain. These data belong to a study of blood T cell repertoires in COVID-19. About the research overall: The samples span acute and convalescent COVID-19 from the United States, Italy and Spain. PBMCs, B-cell-depleted T cells, or T cells provided the cDNA or gDNA that made up the material.

Trimming left V 2 bases short and J 0 bases short, with 11 bases between. CDR1 is MDHEN, CDR2 SYDVKM, per germline. The CDR3 runs to 15 residues. Study processing details: Quantification of nucleated cells was approximated via reference gene primer amplification. This table comes from immunoSEQ multiplex PCR, and its TCRdb copy is limited to in-frame clones, with some not included. V, J and clone size derive from that table, while D and trimming were established from the DNA sequence. The table has some 150,000 clones, around 84% seen once. The TCR comes from a man aged 55-75 years with active or convalescent COVID-19. The chain carries TRBV28 and TRBJ2-7; D ambiguous. What was sequenced was peripheral blood. The CDR3 spells CASSLRRWSSYEQYF. The CDR3 DNA is TGTGCCAGCAGTTTACGGCGCTGGAGCTCCTACGAGCAGTACTTC. Supplemented by reference TRBV28 and TRBJ2-7, the full variable domain reads DVKVTQSSRYLVKRTGEKVFLECVQDMDHENMFWYRQDPGLGLRLIYFSYDVKMKEKGDIPEGYSVSREKKERFSLILESASTNQTSMYLCASSLRRWSSYEQYFGPGTRLTVT.